A single sample is the source of the 23 T cell receptor beta chains below, sequenced in a study of shared clonotypes between healthy human individuals. Measured with immunoSEQ multiplex PCR; TCRdb has only the in-frame clones, and not every one. The sample includes about 1,800,000 clones, less than 95% of them seen just once. Selected positively for CCR7 and CD45RO-negative, naive CD8 cells excluded terminally differentiated effector memory CD45RA+ cells. Sequencing input: naive CD8+ T cells sorted from blood. These receptors all come from a man aged 18-30 years in good health.

The chain recombines TRBV5-6 with TRBJ2-5, with 11 nucleotides matching TRBD2. This CDR3 region has 16 residues. J was trimmed by 5 bases and V by 0 bases; bases with no gene match: 6. CDR1 is SGHDT and CDR2 is YYEEEE in the germline V gene. The CDR3 here is CASSLGPTSGSETQYF. In DNA form, the CDR3 reads TGTGCCAGCAGCTTGGGCCCTACTAGCGGGAGTGAGACCCAGTACTTC.

As concerns this clone: This CDR3 is also generated by other DNA sequences in the sample. The chain recombines TRBV30 with TRBJ2-7; D perhaps matches TRBD1 (5 bases). The CDR3 runs 12 residues. Trimming removed 3 bases from V and 1 base from J, with 7 bases in between. Looked up from germline, CDR1 is GTSNPN and CDR2 is SVGIG (reference sequence). The CDR3 region has the DNA TGTGCCTGGAGCCAGGGATCCTACGAGCAGTACTTC. Its protein product is CAWSQGSYEQYF.

The chain combines TRBV27 with TRBJ2-5; 16 positions match TRBD2. This CDR3 is 18 amino acids long. V gave up 10 bases and J gave up 0 bases; unmatched junction bases: 11. Germline CDR1 MNHEY, CDR2 SMNVEV (reference sequence). In DNA form, the CDR3 reads TGTGCCACTCGGTCCCCGGGACTAGCGGGGGGGAACCAAGAGACCCAGTACTTC. Translation: CATRSPGLAGGNQETQYF.

This clone turned up a few times. The CDR3 spells CAISESMVSGQVPLHF. CDR3 in DNA: TGTGCCATCAGTGAGTCGATGGTGTCAGGGCAGGTCCCCCTCCACTTT. The chain employs TRBV10-3 and TRBJ1-6; the D gene is possibly TRBD1 (5 bases). The CDR3 is 16 residues long. Germline V gene lookup returns CDR1 ENHRY and CDR2 SYGVKD. V lost 0 bases and J lost 13, with 19 bases in between.

The CDR3 here is CASSGRGSGATDTQYF. CDR3 nucleotides: TGTGCCAGCAGCGGGAGGGGTAGCGGGGCCACAGATACGCAGTATTTT. The chain couples TRBV9 to TRBJ2-3; 8 nucleotides match TRBD2. The V segment lost 3 bases and the J segment 2 bases; nucleotides outside the gene matches: 8. The CDR3 sequence is 16 residues long. Germline CDR1 reads SGDLS; CDR2 reads YYNGEE.

This chain joins TRBV11-2 and TRBJ1-6; D is ambiguous. CDR1 is SGHAT, CDR2 FQNNGV, per germline. CDR3 size: 16 residues. V was shortened by 5 bases and J by 9 bases, with 20 bases between the two germline ends. The CDR3 here is CASSLFDRTQTSPLHF. The CDR3 DNA is TGTGCCAGCAGCCTTTTCGACCGAACGCAAACTTCACCCCTCCACTTT.

This chain uses TRBV13 with TRBJ2-1; tentatively, D is TRBD2 (6 bases). This CDR3 comprises 14 residues. The germline CDR1 and CDR2 sequences are PRHDT and FYEKMQ (reference sequence). Trimming left V 8 bases short and J 3 bases short, with 14 bases between. CDR3 in amino acids: CASLLPGSYNEQFF. The CDR3 coding sequence is TGTGCCAGCCTCTTACCCGGGAGCTACAATGAGCAGTTCTTC.

With respect to this clone: Other DNA sequences in this specimen translate into the identical CDR3. The rearrangement links TRBV14 to TRBJ1-2, with 9 positions matching TRBD1. Germline loops: CDR1 SGHDN, CDR2 FVKESK. This CDR3 has 14 amino acids. Trimming cost V 5 bases and J 3 bases; bases outside gene matches: 4. This CDR3 reads CASSLGQGDYGYTF. CDR3 DNA sequence: TGTGCCAGCAGCTTGGGACAGGGTGACTATGGCTACACCTTC. Drawing the rest from reference TRBV14 and TRBJ1-2, the complete variable domain is EAGVTQFPSHSVIEKGQTVTLRCDPISGHDNLYWYRRVMGKEIKFLLHFVKESKQDESGMPNNRFLAERTGGTYSTLKVQPAELEDSGVYFCASSLGQGDYGYTFGSGTRLTVV.

This chain links TRBV28 with TRBJ2-5; possibly TRBD2 for D (5 bases). The CDR3 is 14 amino acids. V was cut by 6 bases and J by 5 bases, with 16 bases left in between. The germline V gene has CDR1 MDHEN and CDR2 SYDVKM. CDR3 sequence: CASSLRLEEETQYF. The CDR3 region has the DNA TGTGCCAGCAGCCTACGGCTGGAGGAGGAGACCCAGTACTTC.

This clone was observed a single time. The V and J genes are TRBV6-5 and TRBJ2-1; possibly TRBD2 for D (6 bases). Germline V CDR1 and CDR2: MNHEY, SVGAGI. Trimming took 6 bases from V and 4 from J, leaving 10 bases between them. The CDR3 spans 13 residues. The CDR3 sequence: CASRIGTYNEQFF. The CDR3 DNA reads as TGTGCCAGCAGGATCGGGACTTACAATGAGCAGTTCTTC.

V usage is TRBV6-6 and J usage is TRBJ1-2, with 8 positions matching TRBD1. The CDR3 has 13 amino acids. The junction had 8 bases not matched to a gene; V was cut back by 6 bases and J by 8 bases. Germline V gives CDR1 MNHNY, CDR2 SVGAGI (reference sequence). CDR3 sequence reads: CASSPGTGNGYTF. Written as DNA, the CDR3 is TGTGCCAGCAGCCCCGGGACAGGAAACGGCTACACCTTC.

The chain carries TRBV19 and TRBJ2-5; 11 nucleotides line up with TRBD2. Germline CDR1 is LNHDA and CDR2 is SQIVND (reference sequence). This CDR3 comprises 16 residues. Trimming removed 1 base from V and 5 bases from J; junction bases left unmatched: 6. CDR3: CASSIGTSGPRETQYF. In DNA, the CDR3 is TGTGCCAGTAGTATAGGGACTAGCGGGCCGCGGGAGACCCAGTACTTC.

This clone was picked up a small number of times. The same CDR3 arises from other DNA sequences in this sample as well. The chain joins TRBV19 to TRBJ2-2, with D unresolved. Trimming took off 2 bases at V and 3 bases at J, with 4 bases between the two ends. The CDR3 covers 13 residues. Germline values: CDR1 LNHDA, CDR2 SQIVND (reference sequence). The CDR3 DNA follows: TGTGCCAGTAGTATACTGGACACCGGGGAGCTGTTTTTT. Translating gives CASSILDTGELFF.

The V call is TRBV7-9, the J call TRBJ2-1, with 14 bases identical to TRBD2. With 5 bases clipped from V and 7 bases from J, the junction kept 7 bases outside the gene matches. This CDR3 has 16 amino acids. Germline CDR1 and CDR2: SEHNR and FQNEAQ (reference sequence). CDR3 protein: CASSGWGLAGVNEQFF. CDR3 bases: TGTGCCAGCAGCGGGTGGGGACTAGCGGGGGTAAATGAGCAGTTCTTC.

This clone showed up just once. The chain links TRBV19 to TRBJ2-7, with D tentatively TRBD1 or TRBD2 (6 bases each). Germline V gene sequence: CDR1 LNHDA, CDR2 SQIVND (reference sequence). The V and J ends lost 8 bases and 2 bases respectively, with 13 bases between them. The CDR3 runs 13 residues. The CDR3 loop is CASSPGAPYEQYF. The DNA of the CDR3 is TGTGCCAGTTCTCCGGGGGCCCCCTACGAGCAGTACTTC.

To note about this clone: The sample carries other DNA sequences with the same CDR3. This chain links TRBV19 with TRBJ2-7; D may correspond to TRBD1 or TRBD2 (5 bases each). The ends were cut back, 5 bases at V and 2 bases at J, with 13 bases in the middle. CDR1 LNHDA and CDR2 SQIVND come from the germline V gene (reference sequence). The length of the CDR3 is 14 residues. For the CDR3, the DNA is TGTGCCAGTAGTCCAGGGACGGGCGCCTACGAGCAGTACTTC. Translated, it gives CASSPGTGAYEQYF. The variable domain in full, completed from reference TRBV19 and TRBJ2-7, reads DGGITQSPKYLFRKEGQNVTLSCEQNLNHDAMYWYRQDPGQGLRLIYYSQIVNDFQKGDIAEGYSVSREKKESFPLTVTSAQKNPTAFYLCASSPGTGAYEQYFGPGTRLTVT.

V and J are TRBV5-1 and TRBJ2-7; 7 bases are a match to TRBD2. In germline, CDR1 is SGHRS, CDR2 YFSETQ. V gave up 5 bases and J gave up 2 bases; unmatched junction bases: 7. CDR3 length: 14 residues. As DNA, the CDR3 is TGCGCCAGCAGTGAAGCGGGGCCAACCTACGAGCAGTACTTC. Translated: CASSEAGPTYEQYF.

The chain couples TRBV7-2 to TRBJ2-5; 10 bases are a match to TRBD2. Trimming at V came to 6 bases and at J to 5 bases, leaving 12 bases not matched to a gene. CDR1 and CDR2 from the germline V gene are SGHTA and FQGNSA. The CDR3 sequence is 16 residues long. Written as DNA, the CDR3 is TGTGCCAGCAGGGGAGCCTCTAGCGGGAGCTTTGAGACCCAGTACTTC. Translating gives CASRGASSGSFETQYF.

The V gene is TRBV19, the J gene TRBJ1-2; no firm D call. From germline, CDR1 is LNHDA and CDR2 SQIVND (reference sequence). The CDR3 contains 13 residues. Trimming stripped 7 bases from V and 4 bases from J, with 13 bases between. The CDR3 loop reads CASTPSRSYGYTF. The CDR3 bases are TGTGCCAGTACCCCGTCACGGTCCTATGGCTACACCTTC.

This chain joins TRBV4-1 and TRBJ1-1; D perhaps matches TRBD1 (6 bases). CDR1 is MGHRA and CDR2 is YSYEKL in the germline V gene. The V end lost 1 base, the J end lost 4 bases, and 16 bases lay between the germline ends. This CDR3 is built from 16 residues. The CDR3 DNA is TGCGCCAGCAGCCAAGCTCATGGAGGGGGGAGCACTGAAGCTTTCTTT. Its translation is CASSQAHGGGSTEAFF.

The sample holds one count of this clone. The sample has other DNA sequences that encode this CDR3 too. This chain links TRBV9 with TRBJ2-7; D may be TRBD1 (5 bases). With 0 bases removed from V and 1 base from J, the gap between germline ends came to 8 bases. From germline, CDR1 is SGDLS and CDR2 YYNGEE. This CDR3 has 14 amino acids. The CDR3 coding sequence is TGTGCCAGCAGCGTAGCAGGGTGGTCCTACGAGCAGTACTTC. Translated: CASSVAGWSYEQYF. Together with reference TRBV9 and TRBJ2-7, the CDR3 gives the full variable domain: DSGVTQTPKHLITATGQRVTLRCSPRSGDLSVYWYQQSLDQGLQFLIQYYNGEERAKGNILERFSAQQFPDLHSELNLSSLELGDSALYFCASSVAGWSYEQYFGPGTRLTVT.

For this clone: Other DNA sequences in this specimen translate into the identical CDR3. The genes are TRBV27 and TRBJ2-7; 7 bases map to TRBD2. The V gene end was trimmed by 2 bases and the J gene end by 0 bases; junction bases not matched to a gene: 1. Looked up from germline, CDR1 is MNHEY and CDR2 is SMNVEV (reference sequence). This CDR3 has 14 amino acids. The CDR3 nucleotides read TGTGCCAGCAGTTTAGGGGGGGACTCCTACGAGCAGTACTTC. Its protein is CASSLGGDSYEQYF.

The J gene is TRBJ2-7, the V gene TRBV7-9, with D possibly being TRBD1 or TRBD2 (5 bases each). CDR1 is SEHNR, CDR2 FQNEAQ, per germline (reference sequence). The CDR3 extends over 14 amino acids. V dropped 5 bases and J dropped 1 base, with 12 bases sitting between them. For the CDR3, the DNA is TGTGCCAGCAGCACCCTGGGGGTGTCCTACGAGCAGTACTTC. Translation: CASSTLGVSYEQYF. Together with reference TRBV7-9 and TRBJ2-7, the CDR3 gives the full variable domain: DTGVSQNPRHKITKRGQNVTFRCDPISEHNRLYWYRQTLGQGPEFLTYFQNEAQLEKSRLLSDRFSAERPKGSFSTLEIQRTEQGDSAMYLCASSTLGVSYEQYFGPGTRLTVT.